The 18 T cell receptor beta chains given below trace back to one sample, sequenced in a study of T cell responses to AZD1222 COVID-19 vaccine. Clones were read by immunoSEQ multiplex PCR, and TCRdb kept only the in-frame ones, dropping some. The sample holds over 200,000 clones; 94% are singletons and the top ten take roughly 1.8%. The sequencing here drew on peripheral blood, taken 28 days after the second dose of the MenACWY control vaccine. The receptors derive from an adult who received the MenACWY meningococcal vaccine as a control.

The chain combines TRBV5-1 with TRBJ2-7; D call uncertain. In germline, CDR1 is SGHRS, CDR2 YFSETQ. Trimming stripped 4 bases from V and 3 bases from J, with 8 bases between. The CDR3 runs 12 residues. The CDR3 here is CASSPQNYEQYF. CDR3 nucleotides: TGCGCCAGCAGCCCTCAGAACTACGAGCAGTACTTC.

The genes are TRBV5-4 and TRBJ1-1, with 9 bases that match TRBD1. CDR1 is SGHNT, CDR2 YYREEE, per germline (reference sequence). This CDR3 comprises 16 residues. The ends lost 2 bases at V and 1 base at J; junction bases unmatched: 6. Here the CDR3 reads CASSFPGQGKNTEAFF. The CDR3, as DNA: TGTGCCAGCAGCTTCCCCGGACAGGGGAAGAACACTGAAGCTTTCTTT.

This clone was seen a few times. The rearrangement links TRBV7-9 to TRBJ1-6; no definite D call. There are 17 residues in the CDR3. The V gene's germline CDR1 is SEHNR and CDR2 FQNEAQ (reference sequence). Trimming cost V 1 base and J 8 bases, with 18 bases left between them. The chain's CDR3 is CASSLVAASGGDSPLHF. For the CDR3, the DNA is TGTGCCAGCAGCTTAGTGGCAGCCTCGGGAGGTGATTCACCCCTCCACTTT.

This clone was detected only once. This sequence joins TRBV30 and TRBJ1-4, with 7 positions matching TRBD1. There are 15 residues in the CDR3. The junction had 5 bases not matched to a gene; V was cut back by 1 base and J by 3 bases. Germline V gene lookup returns CDR1 GTSNPN and CDR2 SVGIG (reference sequence). CDR3 nucleotides: TGTGCCTGGAGTGCTGACAGGGCGGCTAATGAAAAACTGTTTTTT. It is translated as CAWSADRAANEKLFF.

The rearrangement joins TRBV19 to TRBJ1-5; unclear D gene. V lost 1 base and J 2 bases, leaving 9 bases between the germline ends. Per the germline V gene, CDR1 is LNHDA and CDR2 is SQIVND (reference sequence). The length of the CDR3 is 15 residues. CDR3 DNA sequence: TGTGCCAGTAGTATAGGTGCCCTGGGCAATCAGCCCCAGCATTTT. Its protein product is CASSIGALGNQPQHF.

The rearrangement uses TRBV6-5 and TRBJ1-2, with no clear D. The CDR3 spans 14 residues. Trimming removed 2 bases from V and 2 bases from J, with 9 bases in between. Germline CDR1 is MNHEY and CDR2 is SVGAGI. As DNA, the CDR3 is TGTGCCAGCAGTTACCCAATGGGGAACTATGGCTACACCTTC. It encodes CASSYPMGNYGYTF.

The V call is TRBV6-1, the J call TRBJ1-1; TRBD1 aligns across 7 bases. The V gene end was trimmed by 1 base and the J gene end by 1 base; junction bases not matched to a gene: 3. CDR1 is MNHNS and CDR2 is SASEGT in the germline V gene. The CDR3 has 15 residues. This chain's CDR3 is CASSEVPGGNTEAFF. For the CDR3, the DNA is TGTGCCAGCAGTGAAGTTCCAGGGGGGAACACTGAAGCTTTCTTT.

The V call is TRBV19, the J call TRBJ1-5; 7 positions agree with TRBD1. The CDR3 totals 15 residues. Germline V CDR1 and CDR2: LNHDA, SQIVND (reference sequence). V lost 9 bases to trimming and J lost 1 base; unmatched junction nucleotides: 9. The CDR3 DNA is TGTGCCAGCTTAGGACAGGAGCCGAGCAATCAGCCCCAGCATTTT. This gives the protein CASLGQEPSNQPQHF.

CDR3 nucleotides: TGTGCCAGCAGCCAATATCAGACAAAAGGCTACACCTTC. Translating gives CASSQYQTKGYTF. This chain joins TRBV7-3 and TRBJ1-2; D is ambiguous. Germline-derived CDR1 and CDR2 are SGHTA and FQGTGA. CDR3 length equals 13 residues. Trimming stripped 5 bases from V and 8 bases from J, with 15 bases between.

V usage is TRBV7-2 and J usage is TRBJ2-7; no clear D. V shed 1 base and J shed 7 bases, with 8 bases lying between them. Germline V gene data show CDR1 as SGHTA and CDR2 as FQGNSA. The CDR3 extends over 12 amino acids. As DNA, the CDR3 is TGTGCCAGCAGCTTAGGGATGGGGGAGCAGTACTTC. This translates into CASSLGMGEQYF.

The J gene is TRBJ2-7, the V gene TRBV6-5, with TRBD2 identical over 12 bases. The J segment lost 5 bases and the V segment lost 4 bases, leaving 9 bases of the junction unmatched. The CDR3 extends over 16 amino acids. The germline V gene has CDR1 MNHEY and CDR2 SVGAGI. CDR3 nucleotides: TGTGCCAGCAGTTTTACGCCTAGCGGGAGGGCCCACGAGCAGTACTTC. Translation gives CASSFTPSGRAHEQYF.

The chain recombines TRBV27 with TRBJ2-3, with TRBD2 matching 9 bases. The CDR3 loop spans 15 amino acids. Trimming cost V 4 bases and J 5 bases; bases outside gene matches: 7. Germline assignment: CDR1 MNHEY and CDR2 SMNVEV (reference sequence). Here the CDR3 DNA reads TGTGCCAGCAGTTATGCGGGAGGGCGGGGAGATACGCAGTATTTT. Protein sequence: CASSYAGGRGDTQYF.

This chain uses TRBV30 with TRBJ2-5, with 11 nucleotides matching TRBD2. The V and J ends lost 7 bases and 1 base, in that order; junction bases with no gene match: 5. This CDR3 has 14 amino acids. Germline CDR1 reads GTSNPN; CDR2 reads SVGIG (reference sequence). The DNA for the CDR3 is TGTGCCTACGGGACTAGCGGTTTCCAAGAGACCCAGTACTTC. Encoded protein: CAYGTSGFQETQYF.

The J gene is TRBJ2-4, the V gene TRBV7-2; 9 positions agree with TRBD1. The CDR3 covers 16 residues. Looked up from germline, CDR1 is SGHTA and CDR2 is FQGNSA. Trimming at V came to 5 bases and at J to 6 bases, leaving 11 bases not matched to a gene. CDR3 nucleotides: TGTGCCAGCAGCGTGACCGGGACAGGGTTTGGAAACATTCAGTACTTC. It codes for CASSVTGTGFGNIQYF.

The chain couples TRBV7-3 to TRBJ2-1, with 8 bases matching TRBD2. Germline V gives CDR1 SGHTA, CDR2 FQGTGA. Trimming at V came to 5 bases and at J to 4 bases, leaving 7 bases not matched to a gene. CDR3 length: 15 residues. The CDR3 spells CASSRGLAGYNEQFF. CDR3 coding DNA: TGTGCCAGCAGCCGCGGGCTAGCGGGTTACAATGAGCAGTTCTTC. Together with reference TRBV7-3 and TRBJ2-1, the CDR3 gives the full variable domain: GAGVSQTPSNKVTEKGKYVELRCDPISGHTALYWYRQSLGQGPEFLIYFQGTGAADDSGLPNDRFFAVRPEGSVSTLKIQRTERGDSAVYLCASSRGLAGYNEQFFGPGTRLTVL.

This clone occurred a few times. The chain has TRBV7-9 and TRBJ2-3; 7 bases are shared with TRBD2. V gave up 1 base and J gave up 0 bases; unmatched junction bases: 10. Germline assignment: CDR1 SEHNR and CDR2 FQNEAQ (reference sequence). This CDR3 has 18 amino acids. Here the CDR3 reads CASSLVPSSGGSTDTQYF. For the CDR3, the DNA is TGTGCCAGCAGCTTAGTTCCTTCTAGCGGAGGGAGCACAGATACGCAGTATTTT. The whole variable domain, filled in from reference TRBV7-9 and TRBJ2-3, reads DTGVSQNPRHKITKRGQNVTFRCDPISEHNRLYWYRQTLGQGPEFLTYFQNEAQLEKSRLLSDRFSAERPKGSFSTLEIQRTEQGDSAMYLCASSLVPSSGGSTDTQYFGPGTRLTVL.

The rearrangement links TRBV4-2 to TRBJ1-5; tentative D call: TRBD1 (5 bases). This CDR3 is 15 amino acids long. V lost 0 bases to trimming and J lost 4 bases, with 10 bases between them. Germline CDR1 and CDR2: LGHNA and YNFKEQ. DNA of the CDR3: TGTGCCAGCAGCCAAGAAAGACAGACTAATCAGCCCCAGCATTTT. Its protein is CASSQERQTNQPQHF.

This rearrangement joins TRBV28 to TRBJ1-2; D gene ambiguous. Trimming stripped 2 bases from V and 4 bases from J, with 5 bases between. The CDR3 has 12 amino acids. Germline CDR1 MDHEN, CDR2 SYDVKM. CDR3 bases: TGTGCCAGCAGTTTAGACACCTATGGCTACACCTTC. Encoded protein: CASSLDTYGYTF.